This T cell receptor beta chain originates from a study of cytomegalovirus exposure and HLA in healthy donors. The study, taken as a whole, reports: What a later analysis reportedly showed was that an Asian-associated ancestry cluster had fewer N-insertions than the roughly 720-donor mean. On later analysis, the bulk of CMV-associated TCR beta chains appeared to be HLA-restricted.

Turning to this clone: The antigen is not known.

The CDR3 sequence is 19 residues long. V gave up 4 bases and J gave up 0 bases, with 23 bases separating them. Germline CDR1 is ENHRY and CDR2 is SYGVKD. Primers: 60 Vbeta forward and 13 Jbeta reverse. Original processing notes: Among the unique TCR beta chains that a later analysis counted, about 85 million in all, 9.5 million to 11 million were shared. Sequenced by immunoSEQ multiplex PCR; TCRdb stores in-frame clones only, minus some. The DNA gave D and trimming, while V, J and clone size come from that table. Of around 72,000 clones in the sample, 66% were seen once. Sequencing was performed on PBMCs. The V gene is TRBV10-3, the J gene TRBJ2-3; tentatively, D is TRBD2 (7 bases). The receptor's source is a man aged 35 to 55 in good health and CMV-seropositive. In DNA form, the CDR3 reads TGTGCCATCAGTGGGTCCTGTCTTTGGGCGGGGGCCAGCACAGATACGCAGTATTTT. Residues: CAISGSCLWAGASTDTQYF.